The T cell receptor (beta chain) described here comes from a study of T cell responses to AZD1222 COVID-19 vaccine. Clones were sequenced by immunoSEQ multiplex PCR, and TCRdb holds only the in-frame ones, with some missing. The sample contains some 55,000 clones, 89% of which appear only once. The CDR3 totals 16 residues. V lost 1 base, J lost 0 bases, and 10 bases lay in between. Germline values: CDR1 SGHVS, CDR2 FQNEAQ. V usage is TRBV7-8 and J usage is TRBJ1-5, with a tentative D call TRBD1 (6 bases). The sequenced sample was peripheral blood, obtained on day 0 of AZD1222 vaccination. This clonotype was sampled from an adult in good health. The CDR3 here is CASSLEGQISNQPQHF. CDR3 nucleotides: TGTGCCAGCAGCTTAGAAGGACAGATTAGCAATCAGCCCCAGCATTTT.